The entry below gives a single TCR beta chain sequence along with its context. Profiled with immunoSEQ multiplex PCR; TCRdb holds only in-frame clones, not every one. The table records fewer than 150,000 clones, 70% to 85% of them present only once. This entry comes from a study of cytomegalovirus exposure and HLA in healthy donors. This CDR3 is 13 amino acids long. Germline CDR1 reads SQVTM; CDR2 reads ANQGSEA. With 7 bases clipped from V and 5 bases from J, the junction kept 6 bases outside the gene matches. The receptor was isolated from a man aged 30-40 years in good health and CMV-seropositive. The sequenced sample was PBMCs. The V and J genes are TRBV29-1 and TRBJ2-1; TRBD2 aligns across 9 bases. DNA of the CDR3: TGCAGCGCTATAGCGGGAGAAAACAATGAGCAGTTCTTC. Protein: CSAIAGENNEQFF.